These 3 T cell receptor beta chains were all obtained from the same sample, sequenced in a study of T cell responses to AZD1222 COVID-19 vaccine. Profiled with immunoSEQ multiplex PCR; TCRdb holds only in-frame clones, not every one. Seen here are about 120,000 clones, more than 75% observed once, and the top ten hold roughly 7.4%. The input for sequencing was peripheral blood, taken on day 0 of AZD1222 vaccination. These receptors were obtained from an adult in good health.

The rearrangement uses TRBV27 and TRBJ2-6, with D hard to call. Looked up from germline, CDR1 is MNHEY and CDR2 is SMNVEV (reference sequence). The V gene lost 5 bases and the J gene lost 4 bases, with 15 bases spanning the gap. This CDR3 contains 16 residues. The CDR3, as DNA: TGTGCCAGCAGTCCGAGCGTCCATGGCGGGGCCAACGTCCTGACTTTC. Translated: CASSPSVHGGANVLTF.

The rearrangement joins TRBV7-3 to TRBJ1-3; no reliable D call. Germline V gene sequence: CDR1 SGHTA, CDR2 FQGTGA. CDR3 size: 13 residues. Trimming stripped 2 bases from V and 4 bases from J, with 6 bases between. CDR3 sequence reads: CASSLGWGNTIYF. CDR3 bases: TGTGCCAGCAGCTTAGGGTGGGGAAACACCATATATTTT.

The rearrangement joins TRBV28 to TRBJ2-2; D possibly corresponds to TRBD2 (5 bases). V lost 2 bases to trimming and J lost 6 bases, with 10 bases between them. This CDR3 is 14 amino acids long. Germline V gives CDR1 MDHEN, CDR2 SYDVKM. CDR3 sequence: CASSLTPGAGELFF. CDR3 nucleotides: TGTGCCAGCAGTTTAACCCCCGGGGCCGGGGAGCTGTTTTTT.